This is a list of T cell receptor beta chains from one sample in a study of cytomegalovirus exposure and HLA in healthy donors. Produced via immunoSEQ multiplex PCR; TCRdb's table is partial and in-frame only. The table lists some 83,000 clones, under 80% of them singletons, with about 4.2% in the top ten. The sample taken for sequencing was PBMCs. These receptors all come from a man in his sixties in good health and CMV-seronegative. Both conserved end residues are part of each CDR3. Fields, in order: D gene, clone size, J gene, V gene, CDR3 protein, CDR3 DNA. D genes are given only for firm matches. Clone size appears in some rows only: once, few, many, or a class for an expanded clone.

. | . | TRBJ2-1 | TRBV6-5 | CASSYGGREFF | TGTGCCAGCAGTTACGGTGGGCGGGAGTTCTTC
. | few | TRBJ1-4 | TRBV6-5 | CASSALGGGEKLFF | TGTGCCAGCAGTGCCCTCGGGGGTGGTGAAAAACTGTTTTTT
TRBD2 | . | TRBJ2-5 | TRBV29-1 | CSVVRGAKTQYF | TGCAGCGTTGTGCGGGGGGCAAAGACCCAGTACTTC
. | once | TRBJ1-1 | TRBV9 | CASSVALDRNTEAFF | TGTGCCAGCAGCGTAGCCCTGGACAGGAACACTGAAGCTTTCTTT
. | . | TRBJ1-5 | TRBV6-1 | CASMRQASNQPQHF | TGTGCCAGCATGAGACAGGCGAGCAATCAGCCCCAGCATTTT
TRBD2 | . | TRBJ2-5 | TRBV2 | CASRRLAQSQETQYF | TGTGCCAGCAGGAGACTAGCGCAAAGCCAAGAGACCCAGTACTTC
TRBD2 | . | TRBJ2-3 | TRBV30 | CAWTSGGGTDTQYF | TGTGCCTGGACTAGCGGGGGAGGCACAGATACGCAGTATTTT
. | . | TRBJ2-6 | TRBV19 | CASSTGAHSSGANVLTF | TGTGCCAGTAGTACAGGGGCCCACAGCTCTGGGGCCAACGTCCTGACTTTC
TRBD2 | . | TRBJ2-1 | TRBV10-3 | CAIRPGLGVIGEQFF | TGTGCCATCAGACCGGGACTAGGCGTAATAGGTGAGCAGTTCTTC
. | . | TRBJ2-2 | TRBV7-6 | CASSGRDSNTGELFF | TGTGCCAGCAGCGGGCGGGACAGCAACACCGGGGAGCTGTTTTTT
. | . | TRBJ2-2 | TRBV6-5 | CASSYPGAPGELFF | TGTGCCAGCAGTTACCCAGGGGCTCCCGGGGAGCTGTTTTTT
TRBD2 | . | TRBJ2-3 | TRBV6-1 | CASTSLAGSGDTQYF | TGTGCCAGCACCTCACTAGCGGGGTCCGGAGATACGCAGTATTTT
. | few | TRBJ1-2 | TRBV6-1 | CASRPNGVNYGYTF | TGTGCCAGCAGGCCTAACGGAGTTAACTATGGCTACACCTTC
TRBD1 | . | TRBJ2-7 | TRBV29-1 | CSAQLGQVVHEQYF | TGCAGCGCCCAACTGGGACAGGTGGTTCACGAGCAGTACTTC
TRBD1 | once | TRBJ2-7 | TRBV6-5 | CASSPTGGGEQYF | TGTGCCAGCAGCCCGACAGGGGGCGGCGAGCAGTACTTC
. | few | TRBJ1-1 | TRBV9 | CASSVVTGNTEAFF | TGTGCCAGCAGCGTAGTAACAGGGAACACTGAAGCTTTCTTT
TRBD1 | . | TRBJ2-7 | TRBV10-1 | CASSAWTGAYEQYF | TGCGCCAGCAGTGCGTGGACAGGGGCGTACGAGCAGTACTTC
TRBD1 | few | TRBJ2-7 | TRBV19 | CASSLAGTGDYEQYF | TGTGCCAGTAGCCTGGCCGGGACAGGGGACTACGAGCAGTACTTC
TRBD1 | . | TRBJ1-1 | TRBV5-1 | CASSSGTGGTEAFF | TGCGCCAGCAGCTCAGGGACAGGGGGCACTGAAGCTTTCTTT
. | . | TRBJ1-2 | TRBV30 | CAWTRGSNYGYTF | TGTGCCTGGACGAGGGGGAGCAACTATGGCTACACCTTC
. | few | TRBJ2-7 | TRBV7-3 | CASSQDRGSSYEQYF | TGTGCCAGCAGCCAGGATCGGGGGAGCTCCTACGAGCAGTACTTC
TRBD2 | . | TRBJ2-5 | TRBV6-1 | CASSEAPGLAGKGTQYF | TGTGCCAGCAGTGAAGCCCCGGGACTAGCGGGGAAGGGGACCCAGTACTTC
. | . | TRBJ2-7 | TRBV11-3 | CASSLEGAGTYEQYF | TGTGCCAGCAGCTTAGAGGGGGCAGGGACCTACGAGCAGTACTTC
. | . | TRBJ1-2 | TRBV30 | CASIRDKANYGYTF | TGTGCCTCAATCCGGGACAAAGCTAACTATGGCTACACCTTC
. | . | TRBJ2-2 | TRBV5-1 | CASSVDSVNTGELFF | TGCGCCAGCAGCGTGGACAGTGTGAACACCGGGGAGCTGTTTTTT
. | . | TRBJ2-7 | TRBV7-6 | CASRSGGTGQYF | TGTGCCAGCAGGTCCGGGGGGACAGGGCAGTACTTC
. | few | TRBJ2-3 | TRBV5-6 | CASTRQSRDTQYF | TGTGCCAGCACGAGGCAAAGCAGAGATACGCAGTATTTT
. | . | TRBJ1-1 | TRBV18 | CASSATTGSMNTEAFF | TGTGCCAGCTCAGCGACTACAGGGAGTATGAACACTGAAGCTTTCTTT
. | few | TRBJ2-7 | TRBV13 | CASSLGGRDEQYF | TGTGCCAGCAGCTTGGGGGGTAGGGACGAGCAGTACTTC
. | few | TRBJ2-6 | TRBV5-5 | CASRGILPGDLGPGANVLTF | TGTGCCAGCAGGGGGATTTTACCGGGGGATCTGGGCCCTGGGGCCAACGTCCTGACTTTC
TRBD1 | . | TRBJ2-7 | TRBV12-5 | CASGPGPGQPIYEQYF | TGTGCTAGTGGACCAGGGCCGGGACAGCCGATCTACGAGCAGTACTTC
. | few | TRBJ1-2 | TRBV19 | CASTSQRLLGYTF | TGTGCCAGTACCTCTCAAAGACTTTTGGGCTACACCTTC
. | . | TRBJ1-2 | TRBV10-3 | CAISPKDSSYGYTF | TGTGCCATCAGCCCCAAGGACAGCTCCTATGGCTACACCTTC
. | . | TRBJ2-7 | TRBV2 | CASTLIHRTTYPGEQYF | TGTGCCAGCACCCTAATCCACCGGACAACATACCCAGGGGAGCAGTACTTC
. | . | TRBJ2-6 | TRBV2 | CASSEDRNSRANVLTF | TGTGCCAGCAGTGAAGACAGGAACTCTAGGGCCAACGTCCTGACTTTC
TRBD2 | . | TRBJ2-2 | TRBV25-1 | CASGSGGRGELFF | TGTGCCAGCGGGTCGGGGGGGCGCGGGGAGCTGTTTTTT
TRBD1 | . | TRBJ1-6 | TRBV15 | CATSRGRRFWDRGPSYNSPLHF | TGTGCCACCAGCAGAGGACGACGGTTTTGGGACAGGGGCCCATCCTATAATTCACCCCTCCACTTT
. | . | TRBJ1-5 | TRBV9 | CASSVERGGSVNSNQPQHF | TGTGCCAGCAGCGTAGAGCGGGGGGGGTCTGTTAATAGCAATCAGCCCCAGCATTTT
. | . | TRBJ1-1 | TRBV25-1 | CASSDVGGEIYTEAFF | TGTGCCAGCAGTGATGTGGGTGGGGAGATATACACTGAAGCTTTCTTT